A single sample is the source of the 22 T cell receptor beta chains below, sequenced in a study of blood T cell repertoires in COVID-19. Clones were sequenced by immunoSEQ multiplex PCR, and TCRdb holds only the in-frame ones, with some missing. Among roughly 100,000 clones listed, around nine tenths were seen once. Sequenced: peripheral blood. Receptor source: a human donor with COVID-19, enrolled during active disease. The donor label of this sample is uncertain.

This clone was seen only a few times. The gene calls are TRBV7-7 and TRBJ2-5, with D unresolved. V was pared by 1 base and J by 4 bases, with 13 bases between. Looked up from germline, CDR1 is SSHAT and CDR2 is FNYEAQ (reference sequence). The CDR3 totals 15 residues. The CDR3, as DNA: TGTGCCAGCAGCTTAGGTGTCGCGGCCTTAGAGACCCAGTACTTC. Residues: CASSLGVAALETQYF.

The rearrangement uses TRBV19 and TRBJ1-1; 12 bases agree with TRBD1. Trimming took 7 bases from V and 2 from J; bases not matched to a gene: 8. Germline assignment: CDR1 LNHDA and CDR2 SQIVND (reference sequence). The CDR3 has 16 residues. This chain's CDR3 is CASTVTGTGGNTEAFF. In DNA form, the CDR3 reads TGTGCCAGTACCGTCACCGGGACAGGGGGCAACACTGAAGCTTTCTTT.

The chain joins TRBV3-1 (or the pseudogene TRBV3-2) to TRBJ2-7, with 7 positions matching TRBD2. The CDR3 spans 16 residues. The germline CDR1 and CDR2 sequences are LGHDT and YNNKEL (reference sequence). The J segment lost 3 bases and the V segment lost 0 bases, leaving 8 bases of the junction unmatched. CDR3 in DNA: TGTGCCAGCAGCCAAGAGGTGGCAGGGAGGGACTACGAGCAGTACTTC. This gives the protein CASSQEVAGRDYEQYF.

The chain has TRBV7-9 and TRBJ1-4; 7 bases map to TRBD1. There are 15 residues in the CDR3. Germline CDR1 and CDR2: SEHNR and FQNEAQ (reference sequence). V lost 5 bases, J lost 8 bases, and 11 bases stayed unmatched. The CDR3 here is CASSPGQARWEKLFF. In DNA, the CDR3 is TGTGCCAGCAGCCCTGGACAGGCAAGGTGGGAAAAACTGTTTTTT.

The chain recombines TRBV11-3 with TRBJ1-1, with D possibly TRBD1 on 5 matching bases. Germline lookup yields CDR1 SGHNT and CDR2 YENEEA. V was clipped by 1 base and J by 3 bases, with 9 bases between them. The CDR3 contains 14 residues. The CDR3 sequence is CASSLGAGDTEAFF. DNA of the CDR3: TGTGCCAGCAGCTTAGGGGCGGGGGACACTGAAGCTTTCTTT.

V is TRBV10-3 and J is TRBJ1-5; TRBD1 agrees at 9 bases. The CDR3 runs 14 residues. Trimming cost V 10 bases and J 2 bases; bases outside gene matches: 6. Germline CDR1 is ENHRY and CDR2 is SYGVKD. The CDR3 DNA follows: TGTGCCACCTCGGACAGGGGCCGCAATCAGCCCCAGCATTTT. It is translated as CATSDRGRNQPQHF.

This clone was recorded a few times. The V gene is TRBV11-2, the J gene TRBJ1-2; 9 bases fit TRBD1. CDR3 length: 13 residues. V shed 5 bases and J 12 bases; nucleotides not matched to a gene: 10. CDR1 and CDR2 from the germline V gene are SGHAT and FQNNGV. CDR3 nucleotides: TGTGCCAGCAGCATCGGACAGGGGCCTTCACACACCTTC. Amino acid sequence: CASSIGQGPSHTF.

This clone was counted once. The rearrangement uses TRBV7-2 and TRBJ2-7; D not certain. The CDR3 runs 13 residues. Trimming shortened V by 1 base and J by 5 bases, and 9 bases separated the two germline ends. CDR1 is SGHTA, CDR2 FQGNSA, per germline. DNA of the CDR3: TGTGCCAGCAGCTTAGGGCAATTCGACGAGCAGTACTTC. Translating gives CASSLGQFDEQYF.

As for this clone: The identical CDR3 is also encoded by other nucleotide sequences in the sample. The rearrangement uses TRBV5-1 and TRBJ1-2, with 7 bases lining up with TRBD1. V lost 0 bases and J lost 8; bases outside the gene matches: 7. There are 14 residues in the CDR3. Germline V lookup: CDR1 SGHRS, CDR2 YFSETQ. The DNA for the CDR3 is TGCGCCAGCAGCTTGGGACAGGGAGGCTACGGCTACACCTTC. It specifies CASSLGQGGYGYTF. The whole variable domain, filled in from reference TRBV5-1 and TRBJ1-2, reads KAGVTQTPRYLIKTRGQQVTLSCSPISGHRSVSWYQQTPGQGLQFLFEYFSETQRNKGNFPGRFSGRQFSNSRSEMNVSTLELGDSALYLCASSLGQGGYGYTFGSGTRLTVV.

V is TRBV3-1 (or the pseudogene TRBV3-2) and J is TRBJ1-1; 7 positions agree with TRBD1. CDR1 and CDR2 (germline): LGHDT, YNNKEL (reference sequence). Losses at the gene ends were 1 base for V and 8 bases for J; bases not matched to a gene: 16. The CDR3 contains 17 residues. In DNA form, the CDR3 reads TGTGCCAGCAGCCAAGGCTTAGTTCGACAGGGTCCTTTCGAAGCTTTCTTT. As protein: CASSQGLVRQGPFEAFF.

The chain is built from TRBV14 and TRBJ2-7; the D is unclear. This CDR3 has 12 residues. Germline assignment: CDR1 SGHDN and CDR2 FVKESK. Between the trimmed V and J ends, which lost 2 bases and 3 bases, there was a span of 5 bases. The CDR3 is CASSQSNYEQYF. The CDR3 nucleotides are TGTGCCAGCAGCCAATCTAACTACGAGCAGTACTTC. Full variable domain (missing parts from reference TRBV14 and TRBJ2-7): EAGVTQFPSHSVIEKGQTVTLRCDPISGHDNLYWYRRVMGKEIKFLLHFVKESKQDESGMPNNRFLAERTGGTYSTLKVQPAELEDSGVYFCASSQSNYEQYFGPGTRLTVT.

The CDR3 DNA reads TGTGCCAGCAGCCTCGGCGCGGGGGGGCTCAATGAGCAGTTCTTC. This encodes CASSLGAGGLNEQFF. V is TRBV11-1 and J is TRBJ2-1, with 9 nucleotides matching TRBD2. This CDR3 has 15 amino acids. V lost 5 bases, J lost 6 bases, and 8 bases stayed unmatched. Per germline, CDR1 SGHAT and CDR2 FQDESV (reference sequence).

The chain combines TRBV15 with TRBJ1-5, with a possible D match to TRBD1 (6 bases). This CDR3 comprises 16 residues. Germline CDR1 reads LNHNV; CDR2 reads YYDKDF (reference sequence). V was pared by 0 bases and J by 6 bases, with 15 bases between. CDR3 loop: CATSRDNLRGTQPQHF. The CDR3 nucleotides read TGTGCCACCAGCAGAGATAATCTTAGGGGGACTCAGCCCCAGCATTTT.

This clone appeared a single time. The J gene is TRBJ1-6, the V gene TRBV4-1, with 8 positions matching TRBD1. This CDR3 is built from 16 residues. The ends lost 4 bases at V and 9 bases at J; junction bases unmatched: 11. The germline CDR1 and CDR2 sequences are MGHRA and YSYEKL. This CDR3 reads CASSLKGQGGSSPLHF. The DNA of the CDR3 is TGCGCCAGCAGCCTTAAAGGACAGGGAGGGAGTTCACCCCTCCACTTT.

V usage is TRBV7-2 and J usage is TRBJ2-7, with 10 bases matching TRBD2. J gave up 7 bases and V 1 base, and 7 bases lay outside the gene matches. Germline values: CDR1 SGHTA, CDR2 FQGNSA. This CDR3 is 15 amino acids long. The CDR3: CASSLDPSGGPEQYF. Written as DNA, the CDR3 is TGTGCCAGCAGCTTAGATCCTAGCGGGGGACCGGAGCAGTACTTC.

The chain carries TRBV2 and TRBJ2-1; the match to TRBD2 covers 12 bases. The CDR3 covers 15 residues. The V segment lost 6 bases and the J segment 7 bases; nucleotides outside the gene matches: 7. The germline gives CDR1 SNHLY, CDR2 FYNNEI. For the CDR3, the DNA is TGTGCCAGCAGCCTTCCTAGCGGGGGGGGGAATGAGCAGTTCTTC. This sequence encodes CASSLPSGGGNEQFF.

The chain couples TRBV30 to TRBJ2-1, with TRBD1 matching over 9 bases. J gave up 2 bases and V 4 bases, and 3 bases lay outside the gene matches. CDR1 GTSNPN and CDR2 SVGIG come from the germline V gene (reference sequence). The CDR3 is 14 amino acids. CDR3 DNA sequence: TGTGCCTGGACCCGGGACAGGGCCTACAATGAGCAGTTCTTC. It yields the protein CAWTRDRAYNEQFF.

This chain uses TRBV6-5 with TRBJ1-2, with D possibly being TRBD1 (6 bases). The CDR3 has 14 amino acids. Trimming took 2 bases from V and 3 from J, leaving 10 bases between them. Germline V gene lookup returns CDR1 MNHEY and CDR2 SVGAGI. CDR3 DNA: TGTGCCAGCAGTTACCGGCAGGGGCACTATGGCTACACCTTC. Residues: CASSYRQGHYGYTF.

V gene TRBV7-9 combines with J gene TRBJ1-5; no definite D call. The CDR3 loop spans 14 amino acids. Germline CDR1 reads SEHNR; CDR2 reads FQNEAQ (reference sequence). V was cut by 1 base and J by 2 bases, with 6 bases left in between. CDR3 nucleotides: TGTGCCAGCAGCTTAGGTCTCGGCAATCAGCCCCAGCATTTT. Its protein is CASSLGLGNQPQHF.

The chain employs TRBV2 and TRBJ2-1; D is unclear. The CDR3 contains 11 residues. Germline V lookup: CDR1 SNHLY, CDR2 FYNNEI. V lost 4 bases and J 7 bases, leaving 5 bases between the germline ends. As DNA, the CDR3 is TGTGCCAGCAGTGTCTTGAATGAGCAGTTCTTC. It yields the protein CASSVLNEQFF.

The V and J genes are TRBV15 and TRBJ1-2; 7 bases map to TRBD1. Germline assignment: CDR1 LNHNV and CDR2 YYDKDF (reference sequence). The junction had 12 bases not matched to a gene; V was cut back by 0 bases and J by 14 bases. This CDR3 is built from 14 residues. The CDR3 coding sequence is TGTGCCACCAGCAGAGATCTAACCGACAGGGTAGGGACCTTC. It is translated as CATSRDLTDRVGTF.

The chain employs TRBV9 and TRBJ2-1, with D possibly matching TRBD1 (5 bases). Trimming took off 5 bases at V and 6 bases at J, with 6 bases between the two ends. The germline V gene encodes CDR1 SGDLS and CDR2 YYNGEE. This CDR3 is 11 amino acids long. Here the CDR3 DNA reads TGTGCCAGCAGAGGGGTCAATGAGCAGTTCTTC. Amino acid sequence: CASRGVNEQFF.